This TCR beta chain was profiled in a study of CD8+CD57+ T cells in acquired aplastic anemia. Study-wide background: Sequencing produced an average of around 11 million reads per healthy donor for CD4+ cells. Study results and caveats: Found in both controls and patients were approximately 31 CD8+ CDR3 sequences.

This CDR3 spans 15 amino acids. Germline CDR1 and CDR2: LNHNV and YYDKDF (reference sequence). J lost 3 bases, V lost 4 bases, and 5 bases had no gene match. As concerns this clonotype: Antigen: not known.

The use of genomic DNA as template underpinned the TCR beta VDJ and CDR3 profiling. One entry per CDR3 protein, called by TCRdb with MiXCR from the reads. This table has approximately 380,000 distinct CDR3 sequences, approximately 70% appearing once. The sequence derives from a human donor in good health, serving as a control. The sequenced sample consisted of sorted CD4+, CD8+, or CD8+CD57+ T cells (not recorded which) from PBMCs. The chain couples TRBV15 to TRBJ1-3, with 8 nucleotides matching TRBD1. The CDR3, as DNA: TGTGCCACCAGCAAGACAGGGGCCATTGGAAACACCATATATTTT. It yields the protein CATSKTGAIGNTIYF.